The clone carrying this TCR beta chain appeared many times. As yet, its antigen is unknown. The CDR3 loop spans 15 amino acids. V was clipped by 8 bases and J by 2 bases, with 17 bases between them. Germline V gene data show CDR1 as SNHLY and CDR2 as FYNNEI. The record originates from a study of T cell repertoires in cytomegalovirus infection. Study summary: Shared public TCR beta signatures pointed to both CMV infection and a matching HLA type. Study-wide results and limits: There were carriers of CMV plus the relevant HLA, and cumulative public TCR beta family frequency identified them. The study found HLA-C-restricted CMV-specific TCR beta clonotypes dominating the ex vivo response.

One entry per CDR3 protein results from TCRdb running MiXCR on the reads. The table records around 130,000 distinct CDR3 sequences, roughly 9% of them present only once. The sequence came from a human donor in good health (CMV status not recorded). Some clones in this sample may be carry-over from other donors' samples. The sequencing sample was made of PBMCs. The V gene is TRBV2, the J gene TRBJ2-3, with a tentative D call TRBD2 (7 bases). Here the CDR3 reads CASRGRGSPTDTQYF. CDR3 DNA sequence: TGTGCCAGCCGGGGGCGGGGGAGCCCCACAGATACGCAGTATTTT. The full variable domain, in which reference TRBV2 and TRBJ2-3 provide the parts outside the CDR3, is EPEVTQTPSHQVTQMGQEVILRCVPISNHLYFYWYRQILGQKVEFLVSFYNNEISEKSEIFDDQFSVERPDGSNFTLKIRSTKLEDSAMYFCASRGRGSPTDTQYFGPGTRLTVL.